These 29 T cell receptor beta chains originate from one sample sequenced in a study of control samples from healthy donors and cancer patients. The data were produced by immunoSEQ multiplex PCR, yet TCRdb's version contains in-frame clones alone and is incomplete. The top ten clones hold 0.55% to 0.7% of a sample with 150,000 or so clones, about 94% of them seen once. Material: blood. These receptors were collected from a woman in her twenties or thirties in good health.

V is TRBV28 and J is TRBJ1-3, with a weak D call TRBD1 (5 bases). V lost 2 bases, J lost 2 bases, and 13 bases lay in between. CDR1 and CDR2 from the germline V gene are MDHEN and SYDVKM. The CDR3 consists of 16 residues. This chain's CDR3 is CASSLGVGGTGNTIYF. The CDR3 DNA is TGTGCCAGCAGTTTAGGGGTCGGGGGTACTGGAAACACCATATATTTT.

The J gene is TRBJ1-1, the V gene TRBV24-1, with unresolved D. The V end lost 1 base, the J end lost 7 bases, and 9 bases lay between the germline ends. The CDR3 totals 13 residues. Germline loops: CDR1 KGHDR, CDR2 SFDVKD. CDR3 residues: CATSDLGGVEAFF. Here the CDR3 DNA reads TGTGCCACCAGTGATTTAGGTGGGGTTGAAGCTTTCTTT.

The rearrangement joins TRBV30 to TRBJ1-1; D may be TRBD1 (5 bases). CDR1 GTSNPN and CDR2 SVGIG come from the germline V gene (reference sequence). The CDR3 sequence is 13 residues long. V was clipped by 0 bases and J by 3 bases, with 8 bases between them. DNA of the CDR3: TGTGCCTGGAGTGTACGGGGGGACACTGAAGCTTTCTTT. Protein sequence: CAWSVRGDTEAFF.

The rearrangement uses TRBV12-3 or TRBV12-4 and TRBJ1-2; 9 bases map to TRBD1. The J segment lost 6 bases and the V segment lost 7 bases, leaving 6 bases of the junction unmatched. This CDR3 has 13 amino acids. The CDR3: CASTGDRVDGYTF. CDR3 sequence (DNA): TGTGCCAGCACGGGGGACAGGGTAGATGGCTACACCTTC.

The chain is built from TRBV6-1 and TRBJ2-1, with D hard to call. With 3 bases removed from V and 8 bases from J, the gap between germline ends came to 5 bases. The CDR3 runs to 11 residues. From germline, CDR1 is MNHNS and CDR2 SASEGT. This CDR3 reads CASSDPDEQFF. CDR3 nucleotide sequence: TGTGCCAGCAGTGATCCAGATGAGCAGTTCTTC.

The chain recombines TRBV4-3 with TRBJ2-5, with TRBD2 identical over 8 bases. V was pared by 3 bases and J by 2 bases, with 8 bases of the junction left unmatched. CDR3 length: 16 residues. Germline V lookup: CDR1 LGHNA, CDR2 YSLEER. The CDR3 region is CASSHGRTSGQETQYF. The CDR3 nucleotides are TGCGCCAGCAGCCACGGACGTACTAGCGGACAAGAGACCCAGTACTTC.

The J gene is TRBJ1-2, the V gene TRBV29-1; 7 bases agree with TRBD1. The germline V gene encodes CDR1 SQVTM and CDR2 ANQGSEA. CDR3 size: 14 residues. V shed 5 bases and J 3 bases; nucleotides not matched to a gene: 9. The CDR3 DNA reads as TGCAGCGTTACGAAGACAGGGTTGGACTATGGCTACACCTTC. Amino acid sequence: CSVTKTGLDYGYTF.

This clone was seen a handful of times. The J gene is TRBJ2-7, the V gene TRBV3-1 (or the pseudogene TRBV3-2); weak D call: TRBD1 (6 bases). Germline V lookup: CDR1 LGHDT, CDR2 YNNKEL (reference sequence). The CDR3 runs to 15 residues. V lost 3 bases and J 4 bases, leaving 16 bases between the germline ends. The CDR3 sequence: CASSQETGSFYEQYF. The CDR3 DNA reads TGTGCCAGCAGCCAGGAGACAGGATCGTTTTACGAGCAGTACTTC.

The chain links TRBV2 to TRBJ2-5; 7 bases are a match to TRBD1. Unmatched junction bases numbered 1, after V lost 1 base and J lost 5 bases. The germline CDR1 and CDR2 sequences are SNHLY and FYNNEI. CDR3 length: 13 residues. The CDR3 region is CASSEEGAETQYF. CDR3 in DNA: TGTGCCAGCAGTGAAGAGGGGGCGGAGACCCAGTACTTC.

The chain employs TRBV12-3 or TRBV12-4 and TRBJ2-7, with unresolved D. The CDR3 totals 13 residues. V was trimmed by 6 bases and J by 5 bases, leaving 14 bases between them. CDR3 nucleotides: TGTGCCAGCAGCACCCCCCCGGGCAACGAGCAGTACTTC. Translating it yields CASSTPPGNEQYF.

The chain links TRBV27 to TRBJ2-1, with no clear D. The CDR3 consists of 15 residues. V lost 2 bases and J lost 2, with 10 bases in between. Looked up from germline, CDR1 is MNHEY and CDR2 is SMNVEV (reference sequence). The CDR3 reads CASSLPPLPYNEQFF. CDR3 nucleotides: TGTGCCAGCAGTTTACCGCCCCTCCCCTACAATGAGCAGTTCTTC.

This clone was detected once. The genes are TRBV25-1 and TRBJ1-3; no clear D. This CDR3 is 13 amino acids long. V was cut by 7 bases and J by 0 bases, with 7 bases left in between. Germline CDR1 reads MGHDK; CDR2 reads SYGVNS. CDR3 DNA sequence: TGTGCCAGCATGAGTGGCTCTGGAAACACCATATATTTT. Residues: CASMSGSGNTIYF.

The gene calls are TRBV3-1 (or the pseudogene TRBV3-2) and TRBJ2-7; D gene ambiguous. The V gene lost 2 bases and the J gene lost 3 bases, with 8 bases spanning the gap. CDR3 length equals 13 residues. Germline V gene data show CDR1 as LGHDT and CDR2 as YNNKEL (reference sequence). The CDR3 DNA sequence: TGTGCCAGCAGCCAAAACTGGCTCTACGAGCAGTACTTC. Translating gives CASSQNWLYEQYF.

The CDR3 sequence: CASSPGTSGLYEQYF. CDR3 sequence (DNA): TGCGCCAGCAGCCCCGGGACTAGCGGCCTCTACGAGCAGTACTTC. V is TRBV5-1 and J is TRBJ2-7; 11 positions agree with TRBD2. The CDR3 extends over 15 amino acids. J was trimmed by 3 bases and V by 4 bases; bases with no gene match: 6. The germline V gene has CDR1 SGHRS and CDR2 YFSETQ.

The chain carries TRBV7-9 and TRBJ1-1; 10 nucleotides align to TRBD1. Per germline, CDR1 SEHNR and CDR2 FQNEAQ (reference sequence). The V gene end was trimmed by 2 bases and the J gene end by 8 bases; junction bases not matched to a gene: 5. The CDR3 has 14 residues. The CDR3 DNA reads TGTGCCAGCAGCTTACCGGGACAGGGGCCCGAAGCTTTCTTT. Protein product: CASSLPGQGPEAFF. Drawing the rest from reference TRBV7-9 and TRBJ1-1, the complete variable domain is DTGVSQNPRHKITKRGQNVTFRCDPISEHNRLYWYRQTLGQGPEFLTYFQNEAQLEKSRLLSDRFSAERPKGSFSTLEIQRTEQGDSAMYLCASSLPGQGPEAFFGQGTRLTVV.

The chain has TRBV19 and TRBJ1-4, with 9 bases identical to TRBD1. Looked up from germline, CDR1 is LNHDA and CDR2 is SQIVND (reference sequence). CDR3 length equals 13 residues. CDR3 protein: CACARTGVEKLFF. For the CDR3, the DNA is TGTGCTTGCGCAAGGACAGGGGTCGAAAAACTGTTTTTT.

CDR3 DNA sequence: TGTGCCAGCAGCTTCCCGACTGTTTACGAGCAGTACTTC. Its translation is CASSFPTVYEQYF. The chain is built from TRBV7-9 and TRBJ2-7; D not resolved. The germline V and J ends were trimmed by 3 bases and 4 bases, with 10 bases remaining between them. This CDR3 has 13 residues. Looked up from germline, CDR1 is SEHNR and CDR2 is FQNEAQ (reference sequence). Full variable domain (outside the CDR3, taken from reference TRBV7-9 and TRBJ2-7): DTGVSQNPRHKITKRGQNVTFRCDPISEHNRLYWYRQTLGQGPEFLTYFQNEAQLEKSRLLSDRFSAERPKGSFSTLEIQRTEQGDSAMYLCASSFPTVYEQYFGPGTRLTVT.

V usage is TRBV7-2 and J usage is TRBJ2-7, with D unresolved. Germline V gene lookup returns CDR1 SGHTA and CDR2 FQGNSA. V was clipped by 1 base and J by 9 bases, with 7 bases between them. This CDR3 contains 11 residues. The CDR3 sequence is CASSLDRRQYF. Here the CDR3 DNA reads TGTGCCAGCAGCTTAGATCGGAGGCAGTACTTC.

V and J are TRBV2 and TRBJ2-1; D gene ambiguous. Germline V gene lookup returns CDR1 SNHLY and CDR2 FYNNEI. The CDR3 extends over 11 amino acids. Trimming removed 6 bases at V and 9 bases at J, with 9 bases between. CDR3 bases: TGTGCCAGCAGCTTCGGCGGTGAGCAGTTCTTC. Protein product: CASSFGGEQFF.

The CDR3 DNA is TGTGCCAGCAGCCTCAGGACTAGCGGGGGCAGGGATACGCAGTATTTT. Its translation is CASSLRTSGGRDTQYF. The chain joins TRBV11-3 to TRBJ2-3, with 13 bases matching TRBD2. Germline loops: CDR1 SGHNT, CDR2 YENEEA. This CDR3 comprises 16 residues. With 5 bases clipped from V and 6 bases from J, the junction kept 8 bases outside the gene matches. The full variable domain, its missing parts supplied by reference TRBV11-3 and TRBJ2-3, is EAGVVQSPRYKIIEKKQPVAFWCNPISGHNTLYWYLQNLGQGPELLIRYENEEAVDDSQLPKDRFSAERLKGVDSTLKIQPAELGDSAVYLCASSLRTSGGRDTQYFGPGTRLTVL.

V and J are TRBV6-5 and TRBJ1-1; 9 bases match TRBD1. The CDR3 covers 14 residues. CDR1 is MNHEY, CDR2 SVGAGI, per germline. V was pared by 6 bases and J by 1 base, with 3 bases of the junction left unmatched. Here the CDR3 reads CASRRGQGNTEAFF. The CDR3 DNA is TGTGCCAGCAGACGGGGACAGGGGAACACTGAAGCTTTCTTT.

The V call is TRBV27, the J call TRBJ2-7; possibly TRBD1 for D (5 bases). Trimming removed 5 bases from V and 0 bases from J, with 20 bases in between. CDR3 size: 17 residues. Germline-derived CDR1 and CDR2 are MNHEY and SMNVEV (reference sequence). CDR3 region: CASSPASSTAVSYEQYF. The CDR3 region has the DNA TGTGCCAGCAGTCCCGCTTCCTCGACAGCCGTCTCCTACGAGCAGTACTTC.

V and J are TRBV7-2 and TRBJ2-3, with 8 bases identical to TRBD2. In germline, CDR1 is SGHTA, CDR2 FQGNSA. The CDR3 contains 17 residues. J gave up 3 bases and V 1 base, and 9 bases lay outside the gene matches. This chain's CDR3 is CASSLGAGGSGTDTQYF. As DNA, the CDR3 is TGTGCCAGCAGCTTAGGGGCGGGAGGAAGTGGGACAGATACGCAGTATTTT.

The rearrangement links TRBV6-5 to TRBJ2-5, with 14 bases identical to TRBD2. Trimming at V came to 6 bases and at J to 5 bases, leaving 2 bases not matched to a gene. The CDR3 runs 14 residues. Germline-derived CDR1 and CDR2 are MNHEY and SVGAGI. The CDR3 bases are TGTGCCAGCAGGGGGACTAGCGGGAGTGAGACCCAGTACTTC. This sequence encodes CASRGTSGSETQYF.

The gene calls are TRBV14 and TRBJ2-3; D is perhaps TRBD2 (6 bases). The ends were cut back, 0 bases at V and 10 bases at J, with 14 bases in the middle. The germline V gene has CDR1 SGHDN and CDR2 FVKESK. The CDR3 is 14 residues long. CDR3 DNA: TGTGCCAGCAGCCAAGACCTCGGGACTGAAGCGCAGTATTTT. This translates into CASSQDLGTEAQYF. Using reference TRBV14 and TRBJ2-3 for the parts outside the CDR3, the full variable domain is EAGVTQFPSHSVIEKGQTVTLRCDPISGHDNLYWYRRVMGKEIKFLLHFVKESKQDESGMPNNRFLAERTGGTYSTLKVQPAELEDSGVYFCASSQDLGTEAQYFGPGTRLTVL.

DNA for the CDR3: TGTGCCAGCAGCTCCACAGGGGAAGGTGGCTACACCTTC. This translates into CASSSTGEGGYTF. The V and J genes are TRBV7-9 and TRBJ1-2, with TRBD1 matching over 7 bases. Germline CDR1 SEHNR, CDR2 FQNEAQ (reference sequence). This CDR3 contains 13 residues. The ends lost 4 bases at V and 7 bases at J; junction bases unmatched: 6.

This clone was counted once. The chain employs TRBV15 and TRBJ2-7; no clear D gene. The CDR3 is 13 residues long. Trimming removed 5 bases from V and 7 bases from J, with 15 bases in between. Germline-derived CDR1 and CDR2 are LNHNV and YYDKDF (reference sequence). For the CDR3, the DNA is TGTGCCACCAGCCAACGGGCTATTGGGGAGCAGTACTTC. This gives the protein CATSQRAIGEQYF.

This clone was detected only once. The chain combines TRBV5-6 with TRBJ1-6; D remains ambiguous. V was pared by 2 bases and J by 1 base, with 7 bases between. The CDR3 has 15 residues. CDR1 and CDR2 (germline): SGHDT, YYEEEE. The CDR3 DNA follows: TGTGCCAGCAGCTTTATGGGGTCCTATAATTCACCCCTCCACTTT. This gives the protein CASSFMGSYNSPLHF.

The DNA for the CDR3 is TGTGCCATCCCAAGGGATCCTAACTATGGCTACACCTTC. This encodes CAIPRDPNYGYTF. This sequence joins TRBV2 and TRBJ1-2, with D hard to call. There are 13 residues in the CDR3. Germline CDR1 is SNHLY and CDR2 is FYNNEI. V shed 10 bases and J shed 0 bases, with 12 bases lying between them. Supplemented by reference TRBV2 and TRBJ1-2, the full variable domain reads EPEVTQTPSHQVTQMGQEVILRCVPISNHLYFYWYRQILGQKVEFLVSFYNNEISEKSEIFDDQFSVERPDGSNFTLKIRSTKLEDSAMYFCAIPRDPNYGYTFGSGTRLTVV.